The clone carrying this TCR beta chain has just a few counts. V lost 5 bases and J lost 4; bases outside the gene matches: 5. CDR1 LGHNA and CDR2 YSLEER come from the germline V gene. The CDR3 covers 15 residues. This sample is part of a study of response to subunit inactivated influenza vaccine. TCRdb reanalysed the RT-PCR reads using MiXCR and keeps one entry per CDR3 protein. The table shows hundreds of thousands of distinct CDR3 sequences, with 11% occurring only once. The same sample was also used in a study of T cells expressing NK-cell markers. That source notes: cDNA encoding TCR beta was synthesized via 5'RACE template switching incorporating UMIs. Sorted T-cell subsets CD3+CD56+NKG2C+, CD3+CD56+NKG2C- and CD3+CD56-NKG2C+ were TCR beta-sequenced. HCMV serostatus: seven of eight sequenced donors positive, one negative. Several donors' CD3+CD56-NKG2C+ cells were dominated by the same clonotypes.

The starting material was PBMCs from blood, obtained on the day of vaccination. V gene TRBV4-3 combines with J gene TRBJ2-2; 9 nucleotides line up with TRBD2. This clonotype originated in a man between 50 and 59 years old who received an inactivated influenza vaccine. The CDR3 DNA reads TGCGCCAGCAGCTGGAAGCGGGAGGCCACCGGGGAGCTGTTTTTT. Translated, it gives CASSWKREATGELFF.